The clone carrying this T cell receptor beta chain was detected only a few times. Authors' methods: The assay estimated nucleated cells by amplifying reference gene primers. Profiled with immunoSEQ multiplex PCR; TCRdb holds only in-frame clones, not every one. The V and J calls and clone size are taken from that table; D and trimming were inferred from the DNA. This sample carries about 220,000 clones, 82% of them seen once, and the ten largest clones take roughly 3.5%. This entry belongs to a study of blood T cell repertoires in COVID-19. Study summary: Samples representing acute and convalescent COVID-19 were sourced from the United States, Italy and Spain. PBMCs, B-cell-depleted T cells, or T cells were the source of the cDNA or gDNA that made up the material.

Participant reports of clinical history set cohort assignment. The CDR3 sequence is 16 residues long. Germline-derived CDR1 and CDR2 are SGDLS and YYNGEE. V lost 0 bases to trimming and J lost 6 bases, with 17 bases between them. The genes are TRBV9 and TRBJ2-3; D is uncertain. This TCR came from a woman aged 60-75 years who had recovered from COVID-19. Source material: PBMCs or T cells enriched from blood (not recorded which). In DNA, the CDR3 is TGTGCCAGCAGCGTAGAAACTATAACTTCCGTGGATACGCAGTATTTT. Protein product: CASSVETITSVDTQYF.